This TCR beta chain was sequenced during a study of blood T cells in healthy people across ages. Study context: Researchers report that template switching captured about one barcoded beta molecule per two T cells.

This clonotype is a singleton in its sample. Its target is not known. The CDR3 sequence is 16 residues long. Germline lookup yields CDR1 MGHRA and CDR2 YSYEKL. Between the trimmed V and J ends, which lost 0 bases and 4 bases, there was a span of 15 bases. Findings of the study overall: In these data, TCR beta diversity tracked strongly with naive T cell percentage. The recorded TCR beta diversity per million T cells decreased in a roughly linear manner with age.

Next came a second PCR, run for about 6 to 12 cycles, which used a sample-barcoded 5' primer along with a J-beta primer mix. One entry per CDR3 protein, called by TCRdb with MiXCR from the 5' RACE reads. This table holds 630,000 or so distinct CDR3 sequences, 32% found once. V usage is TRBV4-1 and J usage is TRBJ2-5; possible D gene TRBD2, 5 bases. The sequencing sample was made of blood. The source of this sequence is a woman at least 80 years old in good health. The CDR3: CASSQDTGETPETQYF. In DNA, the CDR3 is TGCGCCAGCAGCCAAGATACCGGGGAGACACCAGAGACCCAGTACTTC.